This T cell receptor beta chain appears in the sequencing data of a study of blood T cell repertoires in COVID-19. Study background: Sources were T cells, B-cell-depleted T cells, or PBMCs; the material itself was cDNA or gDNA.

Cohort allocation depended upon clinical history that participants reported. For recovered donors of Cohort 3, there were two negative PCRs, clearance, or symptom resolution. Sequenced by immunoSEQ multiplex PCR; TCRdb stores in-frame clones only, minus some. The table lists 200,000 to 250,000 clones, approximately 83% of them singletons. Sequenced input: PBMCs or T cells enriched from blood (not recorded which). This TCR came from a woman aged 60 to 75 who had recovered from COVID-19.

The CDR3 region is CASSLDRLSSGANVLTF. CDR3 nucleotides: TGTGCCAGCAGCTTAGATAGACTGAGCTCTGGGGCCAACGTCCTGACTTTC. The chain uses TRBV7-2 and TRBJ2-6; D not resolved. The V and J ends lost 1 base and 0 bases respectively, with 10 bases between them. Germline V gene data show CDR1 as SGHTA and CDR2 as FQGNSA. CDR3 size: 17 residues.